A selection of T cell receptor beta chains follows, all from one sample in a study of blood T cell repertoires in COVID-19. Produced via immunoSEQ multiplex PCR; TCRdb's table is partial and in-frame only. The sample shows around 300,000 clones, about four fifths of them seen only once. The sample was peripheral blood. The receptor source for this set is a man aged 30 to 45 with active or convalescent COVID-19. Each CDR3 is given with its conserved first and last residue. Fields, in order: CDR3 length, V gene, J gene, CDR3 protein.

15	TRBV7-8	TRBJ2-5	CASSVGVAAMETQYF
13	TRBV7-9	TRBJ1-1	CASRVRGNTEAFF
15	TRBV5-5	TRBJ1-2	CASSQWVTGGYGYTF
16	TRBV7-7	TRBJ2-7	CASSLPGTSVGYEQYF
15	TRBV5-1	TRBJ2-5	CASSPGQGARETQYF
14	TRBV19	TRBJ2-1	CASSLGLADNEQFF
13	TRBV5-1	TRBJ1-5	CASSPGGGQPQHF
15	TRBV2	TRBJ1-3	CASSEMGTGENTIYF
15	TRBV7-2	TRBJ2-2	CASSLRTGDTGELFF
13	TRBV13	TRBJ2-3	CASSFIGGDTQYF
18	TRBV5-1	TRBJ1-6	CASKTGQEVGSYNSPLHF
15	TRBV10-3	TRBJ1-2	CAISEQGFSDYGYTF
15	TRBV9	TRBJ1-4	CASSVYGQGDEKLFF
15	TRBV5-5	TRBJ1-6	CASSLRDRGIRPLHF
14	TRBV19	TRBJ1-5	CASSGRGNNQPQHF
17	TRBV19	TRBJ1-3	CASSLGPRRASGNTIYF
13	TRBV4-1	TRBJ1-1	CASSQGGLVEAFF
13	TRBV29-1	TRBJ1-5	CSVGRDSNQPQHF
15	TRBV2	TRBJ2-7	CASSEEQARGKEQYF
12	TRBV29-1	TRBJ2-7	CSVGADIYEQYF
12	TRBV29-1	TRBJ2-5	CAARAVGETQYF
15	TRBV6-6	TRBJ2-7	CASTAPAGLSYEQYF
14	TRBV11-3	TRBJ2-1	CASSFSTEYNEQFF
12	TRBV12-3/TRBV12-4	TRBJ2-7	CASSVGLYEQYF
12	TRBV24-1	TRBJ1-6	CATSNRDSPLHF
15	TRBV7-3	TRBJ1-2	CASSLDPRDSYGYTF
16	TRBV9	TRBJ2-3	CASSSGTGSSTDTQYF
14	TRBV19	TRBJ1-2	CASRRQGANYGYTF
13	TRBV12-3/TRBV12-4	TRBJ2-7	CASSRPGGYEQYF
14	TRBV7-9	TRBJ2-4	CASSLAEATNIQYF
14	TRBV3-1/TRBV3-2	TRBJ1-1	CASSRQDLNTEAFF
15	TRBV2	TRBJ2-3	CASLREARGTDTQYF
13	TRBV11-2	TRBJ1-5	CASSLDRAQPQHF
16	TRBV6-5	TRBJ1-2	CASSYTTTGHNYGYTF
15	TRBV10-3	TRBJ2-3	CAIFSGTGLTDTQYF
15	TRBV5-5	TRBJ2-7	CASTPTGTAAYEQYF
13	TRBV7-6	TRBJ2-1	CASSLEYYNEQFF
17	TRBV5-5	TRBJ1-1	CASSLAGQYYPNTEAFF
12	TRBV6-5	TRBJ2-5	CASSLRGETQYF
13	TRBV11-3	TRBJ2-3	CASSAEDADTQYF
13	TRBV29-1	TRBJ2-7	CSVSAGFSYEQYF
13	TRBV24-1	TRBJ2-1	CATSDFRVHEQFF
15	TRBV28	TRBJ2-7	CASESPGQNLYEQYF
17	TRBV4-2	TRBJ2-5	CASSQDPSAGGGETQYF
14	TRBV6-5	TRBJ1-2	CASSPRTGSSGYTF
17	TRBV11-3	TRBJ2-7	CASSLAAGLAGAYEQYF
15	TRBV7-3	TRBJ1-2	CASSLTSNPGAGYTF
17	TRBV5-1	TRBJ2-2	CASSFPRTGETTGELFF